This entry describes one TCR beta chain. During active infection, Seattle patients enrolled and were then monitored through disease. This record comes from a study of blood T cell repertoires in COVID-19. Study-wide context: T cells, B-cell-depleted T cells, or PBMCs supplied cDNA or gDNA.

In the study's own analysis: The assay estimated nucleated cells by amplifying reference gene primers. TCRdb's copy holds only in-frame clones and misses some; the assay was immunoSEQ multiplex PCR. That table furnishes V, J and clone size, whereas the DNA furnished D and trimming. The sample shows approximately 500,000 clones, around nine tenths of them seen only once. Trimming pared 0 bases from V and 7 bases from J, leaving 17 bases between. The length of the CDR3 is 15 residues. Germline V lookup: CDR1 SGHNT, CDR2 YYREEE (reference sequence). The sample comprised peripheral blood. The genes are TRBV5-4 and TRBJ2-7; perhaps TRBD1 as D (6 bases). The sequence came from a woman between 45 and 65 years old with COVID-19, enrolled during active disease. The DNA for the CDR3 is TGTGCCAGCAGCTTGGGTGGGGGCGGCCGAGGGGAGCAGTACTTC. Translation gives CASSLGGGGRGEQYF.